This is a list of T cell receptor beta chains from one sample in a study of a mutant IDH1 vaccine in newly diagnosed glioma. Antigens of these TCRs are unknown. Assay used: immunoSEQ multiplex PCR; TCRdb lists only in-frame clones, some missing. The sample lists about 82,000 clones, 75% to 85% occurring once. The input for sequencing was PBMCs, taken from a glioma patient whose treatment included an IDH1 peptide vaccine. The receptors come from a man younger than 45 with glioma. Some clones in this sample may be carry-over from other donors' samples. Each CDR3 is given with its conserved first and last residue. D genes are given only for firm matches. Size values are once, few and many counts, or a class for expanded clones, and some rows have none.

J gene: TRBJ2-2
V gene: TRBV19
D gene: NA
clone size: once
CDR3 DNA: TGTGCCAGTAGTATTGGGGGAGGCGGGGAGCTGTTTTTT
CDR3 protein: CASSIGGGGELFF

J gene: TRBJ2-3
V gene: TRBV7-8
D gene: TRBD2
clone size: NA
CDR3 DNA: TGTGCCAGCAGCTTTACGGGGGCAGTCGCGGGAGGTAGCACAGATACGCAGTATTTT
CDR3 protein: CASSFTGAVAGGSTDTQYF

J gene: TRBJ1-5
V gene: TRBV15
D gene: NA
clone size: NA
CDR3 DNA: TGTGCCACCAGCAGAGGACAGGTCAATCAGCCCCAGCATTTT
CDR3 protein: CATSRGQVNQPQHF

J gene: TRBJ2-2
V gene: TRBV19
D gene: NA
clone size: NA
CDR3 DNA: TGTGCCAGTAGTGCTGTTAACACCGGGGAGCTGTTTTTT
CDR3 protein: CASSAVNTGELFF

J gene: TRBJ1-5
V gene: TRBV2
D gene: NA
clone size: NA
CDR3 DNA: TGTGCCAGCAGTGAAAAACTGAGGGATCAGCCCCAGCATTTT
CDR3 protein: CASSEKLRDQPQHF

J gene: TRBJ1-1
V gene: TRBV18
D gene: NA
clone size: NA
CDR3 DNA: TGTGCCAGCTCACCACGCGGGTCCACTGAAGCTTTCTTT
CDR3 protein: CASSPRGSTEAFF

J gene: TRBJ2-3
V gene: TRBV10-1
D gene: NA
clone size: NA
CDR3 DNA: TGCGCCAGCAGTGAGGTTGGGGGCAGGGATACGCAGTATTTT
CDR3 protein: CASSEVGGRDTQYF

J gene: TRBJ2-2
V gene: TRBV7-9
D gene: TRBD1
clone size: NA
CDR3 DNA: TGTGCCAGCAGCCCATGGGACAGGGACACCGGGGAGCTGTTTTTT
CDR3 protein: CASSPWDRDTGELFF

J gene: TRBJ2-7
V gene: TRBV5-1
D gene: NA
clone size: NA
CDR3 DNA: TGCGCCAGCAGCCAAGGTACCGAGGACGCGAAGTACTTC
CDR3 protein: CASSQGTEDAKYF

J gene: TRBJ2-7
V gene: TRBV11-2
D gene: TRBD2
clone size: few
CDR3 DNA: TGTGCCACCCGTTCGCTGAGCGGGCGGGGGTCCTACGAGCAGTACTTC
CDR3 protein: CATRSLSGRGSYEQYF

J gene: TRBJ1-1
V gene: TRBV18
D gene: NA
clone size: NA
CDR3 DNA: TGTGCCAGCTCACCCTCGGACAGCGCGAACACTGAAGCTTTCTTT
CDR3 protein: CASSPSDSANTEAFF

J gene: TRBJ1-5
V gene: TRBV7-9
D gene: NA
clone size: NA
CDR3 DNA: TGTGCCAGCAGCCAGAGCTTAGGGATCGGCAATCAGCCCCAGCATTTT
CDR3 protein: CASSQSLGIGNQPQHF

J gene: TRBJ1-5
V gene: TRBV27
D gene: NA
clone size: few
CDR3 DNA: TGTGCCAGCAGTTTAACGGTCTATAGCAATCAGCCCCAGCATTTT
CDR3 protein: CASSLTVYSNQPQHF

J gene: TRBJ1-1
V gene: TRBV7-2
D gene: NA
clone size: NA
CDR3 DNA: TGTGCCAGCAGCTTAGTGTATTTCGGAGGCACTGAAGCTTTCTTT
CDR3 protein: CASSLVYFGGTEAFF

J gene: TRBJ2-3
V gene: TRBV27
D gene: TRBD2
clone size: once
CDR3 DNA: TGTGCCAGCAGGCCCTTAGCGGGAGGGCCGTCAGATACGCAGTATTTT
CDR3 protein: CASRPLAGGPSDTQYF

J gene: TRBJ2-7
V gene: TRBV5-1
D gene: TRBD2
clone size: NA
CDR3 DNA: TGCGCCAGCAGCCCTTCGTGGGGGGGGAGCTCCTACGAGCAGTACTTC
CDR3 protein: CASSPSWGGSSYEQYF

J gene: TRBJ2-3
V gene: TRBV7-3
D gene: TRBD2
clone size: NA
CDR3 DNA: TGTGCCAGCAGCTTAGGACTAGGACATTTGATTTTC
CDR3 protein: CASSLGLGHLIF

J gene: TRBJ2-1
V gene: TRBV27
D gene: NA
clone size: NA
CDR3 DNA: TGTGCCAGCAGATACGGGGGTCACTCCTACAATGAGCAGTTCTTC
CDR3 protein: CASRYGGHSYNEQFF

J gene: TRBJ1-1
V gene: TRBV28
D gene: NA
clone size: NA
CDR3 DNA: TGTGCCAGCTCCGACACTTTGAACACTGAAGCTTTCTTT
CDR3 protein: CASSDTLNTEAFF

J gene: TRBJ2-2
V gene: TRBV7-2
D gene: TRBD1
clone size: NA
CDR3 DNA: TGTGCCAGCAGCGGGACAGGGAACACCGGGGAGCTGTTTTTT
CDR3 protein: CASSGTGNTGELFF

J gene: TRBJ2-5
V gene: TRBV5-4
D gene: NA
clone size: NA
CDR3 DNA: TGTGCCAGCAGCTTGGAAGGGCGGGAGACCCAGTACTTC
CDR3 protein: CASSLEGRETQYF

J gene: TRBJ2-5
V gene: TRBV5-1
D gene: NA
clone size: NA
CDR3 DNA: TGCGCCAGCAGCCTCTTGGGGGGACCACAAGAGACCCAGTACTTC
CDR3 protein: CASSLLGGPQETQYF

J gene: TRBJ1-2
V gene: TRBV7-8
D gene: TRBD1
clone size: once
CDR3 DNA: TGTGCCAGCAGTTCGGACAGGGGGCGGGGGTATGGCTACACCTTC
CDR3 protein: CASSSDRGRGYGYTF

J gene: TRBJ1-1
V gene: TRBV7-2
D gene: TRBD1
clone size: NA
CDR3 DNA: TGTGCCAGCCGTGGGACAGCAGGGGCATTGAACACTGAAGCTTTCTTT
CDR3 protein: CASRGTAGALNTEAFF

J gene: TRBJ1-3
V gene: TRBV7-9
D gene: NA
clone size: once
CDR3 DNA: TGTGCCAGCAGCTTACTGACCGGAAACACCATATATTTT
CDR3 protein: CASSLLTGNTIYF

J gene: TRBJ1-2
V gene: TRBV27
D gene: NA
clone size: NA
CDR3 DNA: TGTGCCAGCGCCTCGGGACGCCTCTCGGGCTACACCTTC
CDR3 protein: CASASGRLSGYTF

J gene: TRBJ1-2
V gene: TRBV7-2
D gene: TRBD1
clone size: NA
CDR3 DNA: TGTGCCAGCAGCCGTGGGGACAGGGAAAACTATGGCTACACCTTC
CDR3 protein: CASSRGDRENYGYTF

J gene: TRBJ1-1
V gene: TRBV7-9
D gene: NA
clone size: NA
CDR3 DNA: TGTGCCAGCAGCCTAGAGGGGCACACTGAAGCTTTCTTT
CDR3 protein: CASSLEGHTEAFF

J gene: TRBJ2-3
V gene: TRBV10-2
D gene: NA
clone size: NA
CDR3 DNA: TGCGCCAGCAGTGTAGGTCTGGAAAGCACAGATACGCAGTATTTT
CDR3 protein: CASSVGLESTDTQYF

J gene: TRBJ1-5
V gene: TRBV5-4
D gene: NA
clone size: NA
CDR3 DNA: TGTGCCAGCAGCAGAGGGGGGGGTCAGCCCCAGCATTTT
CDR3 protein: CASSRGGGQPQHF

J gene: TRBJ1-1
V gene: TRBV4-2
D gene: TRBD1
clone size: NA
CDR3 DNA: TGTGCCAGCAGCCCCACAGGGGGGAAGATGCCCTTAGGAGCTTTCTTT
CDR3 protein: CASSPTGGKMPLGAFF

J gene: TRBJ2-2
V gene: TRBV6-1
D gene: TRBD1
clone size: NA
CDR3 DNA: TGTGCCAGCAGTGTGAACAGGGGGGACACCGGGGAGCTGTTTTTT
CDR3 protein: CASSVNRGDTGELFF

J gene: TRBJ2-7
V gene: TRBV4-3
D gene: NA
clone size: few
CDR3 DNA: TGCGCCAGCAGCCAATACCCAGGGGATTCCTACGAGCAGTACTTC
CDR3 protein: CASSQYPGDSYEQYF

J gene: TRBJ1-6
V gene: TRBV6-5
D gene: NA
clone size: NA
CDR3 DNA: TGTGCCAGCAGTCGGGGGGGTAATTCACCCCTCCACTTT
CDR3 protein: CASSRGGNSPLHF